Below, one TCR beta chain is given with its context. Measured with immunoSEQ multiplex PCR; TCRdb has only the in-frame clones, and not every one. Of over 65,000 clones in the sample, around 80% are singletons; the top ten hold less than 0.9%. Trimming cost V 6 bases and J 5 bases, with 10 bases left between them. CDR1 and CDR2 (germline): LNHDA, SQIVND (reference sequence). CDR3 length equals 12 residues. This record comes from a study of memory CD4+ T cells and cytomegalovirus serostatus. The sort gate was single viable CD3+CD4+CD8-CD45RO+ cells for memory CD4+ T cells. CD4+ T cells were isolated by positive magnetic selection.

The receptor was isolated from an adult in good health and CMV-seronegative. The specimen was memory CD4+ T cells from blood. The chain employs TRBV19 and TRBJ2-5, with D tentatively TRBD1 (6 bases). DNA for the CDR3: TGTGCCAGTAGAGACAGGACGGAGACCCAGTACTTC. As protein: CASRDRTETQYF.